The clone carrying this T cell receptor (beta chain) appeared a single time. This table comes from immunoSEQ multiplex PCR, and its TCRdb copy is limited to in-frame clones, with some not included. Among about 580,000 clones listed, 95% to 98% were seen once. The CDR3 runs 12 residues. Germline CDR1 and CDR2: SGDLS and YYNGEE. Trimming left V 6 bases short and J 8 bases short, with 13 bases between. CD45RO negativity and positive selection for CCR7 defined naive CD8 cells, a population that excluded terminally differentiated effector memory CD45RA+ cells. These data are taken from a study of shared clonotypes between healthy human individuals. Study-wide background: Donors, aged 18 to 49, were two women and three men.

The clonotype comes from a man aged 30 to 45 in good health. The rearrangement uses TRBV9 and TRBJ2-3, with D unclear. The sequencing sample was made of naive CD8+ T cells sorted from blood. CDR3 DNA sequence: TGTGCCAGCACTATCTTCGAAGGTACGCAGTATTTT. The encoded protein is CASTIFEGTQYF.